The 7 T cell receptor beta chains in this list originate from one sample, sequenced in a study of T cell responses to AZD1222 COVID-19 vaccine. Method: immunoSEQ multiplex PCR; TCRdb's copy keeps in-frame clones and lacks some. The sample comprises approximately 140,000 clones, around 92% of which are singletons, and just under 3% rests with the top ten. The material sequenced was peripheral blood, taken on day 0 of AZD1222 vaccination. These receptors all stem from an adult in good health.

Here the CDR3 DNA reads TGCGCCAGCAGCCAAGAGCCTCGCGGGGGGGCAAGGACCGGGGAGCTGTTTTTT. This codes for CASSQEPRGGARTGELFF. The rearrangement joins TRBV4-1 to TRBJ2-2, with TRBD2 matching over 9 bases. The V and J ends lost 0 bases and 5 bases, in that order; junction bases with no gene match: 10. CDR3 length equals 18 residues. Germline V gives CDR1 MGHRA, CDR2 YSYEKL.

The gene calls are TRBV12-5 and TRBJ2-2; possibly TRBD2 for D (6 bases). The ends were cut back, 2 bases at V and 3 bases at J, with 10 bases in the middle. Germline V gene sequence: CDR1 LGHNT, CDR2 FRNRAP. The CDR3 runs 15 residues. The CDR3 DNA is TGTGCTAGTGGTTTGCTAGCGTCGGACACCGGGGAGCTGTTTTTT. It yields the protein CASGLLASDTGELFF.

The J gene is TRBJ1-3, the V gene TRBV21-1; no DNA check was done on the table's D call, TRBD1. TRBV21-1 is described as a pseudogene. The CDR3 is 15 amino acids. The CDR3 region has the DNA TGTGCCAGCAGCACCCATGGGGCATCTGGAAACACCATATATTTT. Amino acid sequence: CASSTHGASGNTIYF.

The chain recombines TRBV19 with TRBJ1-3; maybe TRBD1 (5 bases). CDR1 is LNHDA, CDR2 SQIVND, per germline (reference sequence). Trimming left V 1 base short and J 2 bases short, with 21 bases between. This CDR3 has 19 amino acids. For the CDR3, the DNA is TGTGCCAGTAGTATAGGGGGAGCTCTGGGACGGGCGGCTGGAAACACCATATATTTT. Its protein is CASSIGGALGRAAGNTIYF.

CDR3 in DNA: TGTGCCATCCGCCGGGACAGGGTTTACAATGAGCAGTTCTTC. Amino acid sequence: CAIRRDRVYNEQFF. The gene calls are TRBV2 and TRBJ2-1, with TRBD1 identical over 9 bases. CDR1 SNHLY and CDR2 FYNNEI come from the germline V gene. The V gene end was trimmed by 10 bases and the J gene end by 4 bases; junction bases not matched to a gene: 8. The CDR3 extends over 14 amino acids.

The genes are TRBV7-9 and TRBJ1-2; possible D gene TRBD1, 6 bases. This CDR3 has 16 amino acids. Germline loops: CDR1 SEHNR, CDR2 FQNEAQ (reference sequence). V was clipped by 5 bases and J by 4 bases, with 20 bases between them. Here the CDR3 reads CASSATSQTGSYGYTF. The DNA of the CDR3 is TGTGCCAGCAGCGCAACCTCCCAGACAGGTTCCTATGGCTACACCTTC.

The V call is TRBV5-4, the J call TRBJ2-3; 7 bases map to TRBD2. Trimming at V came to 1 base and at J to 2 bases, leaving 7 bases not matched to a gene. Germline V lookup: CDR1 SGHNT, CDR2 YYREEE (reference sequence). The CDR3 runs to 16 residues. As DNA, the CDR3 is TGTGCCAGCAGCTTGTTCGGGACTACCTACACAGATACGCAGTATTTT. Its protein product is CASSLFGTTYTDTQYF.